This T cell receptor beta chain was profiled in a study of CD8+CD57+ T cells in acquired aplastic anemia. Study overall: CD4+ and CD8+ cells, once sorted, gave DNA averaging about 3 ug. General study results and limits: Controls and patients did not differ significantly in CD8+ Simpson's diversity. Patients and controls turned out to have roughly 31 CD8+ CDR3 sequences in common.

V trimming: 4 bases; J trimming: 6 bases; junction bases outside the gene matches: 4. This CDR3 contains 15 residues. Germline V gene sequence: CDR1 ENHRY, CDR2 SYGVKD. Genomic DNA provided the template from which TCR beta VDJ and CDR3 profiles were obtained. TCRdb re-called the reads through MiXCR, storing one row per CDR3 protein. Of about 180,000 distinct CDR3 sequences listed, approximately 48% are singletons. Whoever was chosen for sequencing had shown CD8+CD57+ cell expansion by flow cytometry. In all patients, the disease was severe acquired aplastic anemia. As for this clonotype: What it binds is not known.

The sequence was obtained from a human donor with aplastic anemia. This chain connects TRBV10-3 to TRBJ1-6; 9 bases align to TRBD1. The specimen was sorted CD4+, CD8+, or CD8+CD57+ T cells (not recorded which) from PBMCs. The CDR3 reads CAISAGQGPNSPLHF. The DNA for the CDR3 is TGTGCCATCAGTGCGGGACAGGGCCCTAATTCACCCCTCCACTTT.